This T cell receptor beta chain was observed in a study of blood T cell repertoires in COVID-19. The germline CDR1 and CDR2 sequences are SGHTA and FQGNSA. The CDR3 loop spans 13 amino acids. Trimming took off 2 bases at V and 2 bases at J, with 7 bases between the two ends. Libraries were prepared by immunoSEQ multiplex PCR; TCRdb keeps only in-frame clonotypes and omits some of them. This sample has about 90,000 clones; over 75% occur once, and the top ten carry 5% to 5.5%. The chain carries TRBV7-2 and TRBJ2-7; possible D gene TRBD1, 5 bases. The sequence derives from a man aged 45-65 years with acute or convalescent COVID-19. Input material: peripheral blood. In DNA, the CDR3 is TGTGCCAGCAGCTTAAGGACAACCTACGAGCAGTACTTC. As protein: CASSLRTTYEQYF.